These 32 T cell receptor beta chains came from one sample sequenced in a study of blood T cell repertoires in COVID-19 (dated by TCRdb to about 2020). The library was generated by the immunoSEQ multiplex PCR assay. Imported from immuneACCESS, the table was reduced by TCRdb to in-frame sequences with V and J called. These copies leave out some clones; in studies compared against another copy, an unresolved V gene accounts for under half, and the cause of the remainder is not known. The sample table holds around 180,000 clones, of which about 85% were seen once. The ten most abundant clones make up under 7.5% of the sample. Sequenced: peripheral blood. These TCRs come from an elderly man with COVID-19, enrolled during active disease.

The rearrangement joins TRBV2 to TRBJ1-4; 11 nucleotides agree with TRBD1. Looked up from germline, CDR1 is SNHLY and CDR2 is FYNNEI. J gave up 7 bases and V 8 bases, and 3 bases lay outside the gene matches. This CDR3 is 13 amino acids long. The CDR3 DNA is TGTGCCAGCGCCGGGACAGGGGGTGAAAAACTGTTTTTT. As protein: CASAGTGGEKLFF.

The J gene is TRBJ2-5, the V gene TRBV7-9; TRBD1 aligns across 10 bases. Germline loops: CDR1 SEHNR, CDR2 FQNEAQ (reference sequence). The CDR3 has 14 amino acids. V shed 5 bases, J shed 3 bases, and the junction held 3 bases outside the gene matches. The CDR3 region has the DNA TGTGCCAGCAGCCCGACAGGGGGCGAAGAGACCCAGTACTTC. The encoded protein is CASSPTGGEETQYF.

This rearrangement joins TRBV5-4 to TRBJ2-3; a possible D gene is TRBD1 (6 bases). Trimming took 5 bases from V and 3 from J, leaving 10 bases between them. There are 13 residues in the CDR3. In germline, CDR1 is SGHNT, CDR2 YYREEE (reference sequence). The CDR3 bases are TGTGCCAGCAGACCTCAGGGGACAGATACGCAGTATTTT. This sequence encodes CASRPQGTDTQYF.

The CDR3 sequence is CASSYVGVNTEAFF. In DNA, the CDR3 is TGTGCCAGCAGTTACGTCGGGGTGAACACTGAAGCTTTCTTT. The rearrangement links TRBV6-5 to TRBJ1-1, with no clear D. This CDR3 is 14 amino acids long. Trimming took 2 bases from V and 0 from J, leaving 7 bases between them. Per the germline V gene, CDR1 is MNHEY and CDR2 is SVGAGI.

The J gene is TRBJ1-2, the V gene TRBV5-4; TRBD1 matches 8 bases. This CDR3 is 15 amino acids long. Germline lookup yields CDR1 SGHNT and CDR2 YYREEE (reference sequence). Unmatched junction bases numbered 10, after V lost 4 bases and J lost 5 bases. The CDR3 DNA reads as TGTGCCAGCAGCCAAGACCAGGGGGCGGGGTATGGCTACACCTTC. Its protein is CASSQDQGAGYGYTF.

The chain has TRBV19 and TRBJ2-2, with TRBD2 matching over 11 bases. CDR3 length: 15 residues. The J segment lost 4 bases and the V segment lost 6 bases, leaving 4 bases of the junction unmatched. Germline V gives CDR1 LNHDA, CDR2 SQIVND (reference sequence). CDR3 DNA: TGTGCCAGTAGGCCAACTAGCGGGAGCACCGGGGAGCTGTTTTTT. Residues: CASRPTSGSTGELFF.

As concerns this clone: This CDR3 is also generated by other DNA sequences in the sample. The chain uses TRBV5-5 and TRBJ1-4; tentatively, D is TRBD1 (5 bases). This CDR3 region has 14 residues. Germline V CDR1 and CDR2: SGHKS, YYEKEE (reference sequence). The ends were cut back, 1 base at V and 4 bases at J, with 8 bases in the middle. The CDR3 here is CASSLQGSNEKLFF. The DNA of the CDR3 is TGTGCCAGCAGCTTGCAGGGTAGTAATGAAAAACTGTTTTTT. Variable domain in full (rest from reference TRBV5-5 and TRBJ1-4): DAGVTQSPTHLIKTRGQQVTLRCSPISGHKSVSWYQQVLGQGPQFIFQYYEKEERGRGNFPDRFSARQFPNYSSELNVNALLLGDSALYLCASSLQGSNEKLFFGSGTQLSVL.

The CDR3 sequence: CASSPLPETEAFF. The CDR3 DNA is TGTGCCAGCTCACCACTTCCGGAGACTGAAGCTTTCTTT. V usage is TRBV18 and J usage is TRBJ1-1; D ambiguous. The CDR3 is 13 amino acids. CDR1 and CDR2 (germline): KGHSH, LQKENI. Trimming shortened V by 1 base and J by 5 bases, and 8 bases separated the two germline ends. The entire variable domain, with the rest obtained from reference TRBV18 and TRBJ1-1, is as follows: NAGVMQNPRHLVRRRGQEARLRCSPMKGHSHVYWYRQLPEEGLKFMVYLQKENIIDESGMPKERFSAEFPKEGPSILRIQQVVRGDSAAYFCASSPLPETEAFFGQGTRLTVV.

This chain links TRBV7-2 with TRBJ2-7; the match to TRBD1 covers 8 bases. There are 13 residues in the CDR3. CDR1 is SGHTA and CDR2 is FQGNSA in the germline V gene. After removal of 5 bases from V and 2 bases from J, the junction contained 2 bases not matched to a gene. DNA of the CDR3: TGTGCCAGCAGCCGGGACAGGACCTACGAGCAGTACTTC. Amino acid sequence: CASSRDRTYEQYF.

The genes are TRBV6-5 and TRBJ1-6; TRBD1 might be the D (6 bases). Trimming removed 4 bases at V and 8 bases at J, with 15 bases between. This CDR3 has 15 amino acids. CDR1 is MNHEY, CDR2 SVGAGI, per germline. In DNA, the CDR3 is TGTGCCAGCAGTTGGGACACTCTCGGCCATTCACCCCTCCACTTT. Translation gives CASSWDTLGHSPLHF.

The CDR3 region is CASSVSTGFGEQYF. CDR3 nucleotide sequence: TGTGCCAGCAGCGTATCGACAGGGTTTGGAGAGCAGTACTTC. V gene TRBV9 combines with J gene TRBJ2-7; 7 bases are shared with TRBD1. The CDR3 is 14 residues long. V shed 1 base and J 7 bases; nucleotides not matched to a gene: 8. Germline assignment: CDR1 SGDLS and CDR2 YYNGEE.

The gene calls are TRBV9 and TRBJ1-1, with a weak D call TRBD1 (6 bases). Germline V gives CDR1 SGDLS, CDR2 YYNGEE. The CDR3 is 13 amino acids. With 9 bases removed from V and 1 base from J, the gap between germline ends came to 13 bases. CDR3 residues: CATSGTPNTEAFF. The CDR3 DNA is TGTGCCACCTCCGGGACACCGAACACTGAAGCTTTCTTT.

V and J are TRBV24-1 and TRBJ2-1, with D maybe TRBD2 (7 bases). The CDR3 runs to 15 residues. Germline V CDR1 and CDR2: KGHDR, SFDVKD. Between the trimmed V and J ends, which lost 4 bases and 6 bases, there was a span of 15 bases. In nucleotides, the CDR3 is TGTGCCACCAGTGACCCAATGAGGGGGGGCAATGAGCAGTTCTTC. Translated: CATSDPMRGGNEQFF.

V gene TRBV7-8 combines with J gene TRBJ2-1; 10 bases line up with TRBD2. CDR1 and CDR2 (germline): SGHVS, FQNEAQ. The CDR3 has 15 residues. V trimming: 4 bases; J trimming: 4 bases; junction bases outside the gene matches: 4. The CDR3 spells CASSSGLAEYNEQFF. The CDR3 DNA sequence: TGTGCCAGCAGCTCTGGACTAGCGGAATACAATGAGCAGTTCTTC.

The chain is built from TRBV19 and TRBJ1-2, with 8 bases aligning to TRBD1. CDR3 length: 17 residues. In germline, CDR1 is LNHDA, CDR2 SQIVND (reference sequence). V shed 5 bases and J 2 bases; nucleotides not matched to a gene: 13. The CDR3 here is CASSSGLRQGRNYGYTF. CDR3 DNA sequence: TGTGCCAGTAGTTCTGGGCTCCGACAGGGGAGAAACTATGGCTACACCTTC.

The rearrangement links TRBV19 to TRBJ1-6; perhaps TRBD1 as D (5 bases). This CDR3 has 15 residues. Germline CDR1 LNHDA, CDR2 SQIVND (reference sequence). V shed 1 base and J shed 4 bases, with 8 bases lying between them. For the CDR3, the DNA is TGTGCCAGTAGTATAGGGGGCAGATATAATTCACCCCTCCACTTT. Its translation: CASSIGGRYNSPLHF.

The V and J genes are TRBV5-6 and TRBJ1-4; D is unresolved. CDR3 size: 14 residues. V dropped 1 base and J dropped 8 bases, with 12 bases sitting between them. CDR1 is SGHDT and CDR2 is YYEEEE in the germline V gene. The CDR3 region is CASSLQQWSEKLFF. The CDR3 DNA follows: TGTGCCAGCAGCTTGCAACAGTGGTCGGAAAAACTGTTTTTT. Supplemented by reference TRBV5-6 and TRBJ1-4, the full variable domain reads DAGVTQSPTHLIKTRGQQVTLRCSPKSGHDTVSWYQQALGQGPQFIFQYYEEEERQRGNFPDRFSGHQFPNYSSELNVNALLLGDSALYLCASSLQQWSEKLFFGSGTQLSVL.

For the CDR3, the DNA is TGTGCCAGCAGTATTTCCCGACAGGGGGCGAGGACTGAAGCTTTCTTT. Amino acid sequence: CASSISRQGARTEAFF. The J gene is TRBJ1-1, the V gene TRBV27; TRBD1 matches at 10 bases. Germline trimming cut 5 bases from V and 5 bases from J; bases unmatched to any gene: 11. The CDR3 sequence is 16 residues long. Germline lookup yields CDR1 MNHEY and CDR2 SMNVEV (reference sequence).

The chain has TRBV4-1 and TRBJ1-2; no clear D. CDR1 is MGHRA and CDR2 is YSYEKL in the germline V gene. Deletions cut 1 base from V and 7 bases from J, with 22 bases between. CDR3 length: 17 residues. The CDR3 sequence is CASSQGSLYFGASGYTF. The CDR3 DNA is TGCGCCAGCAGCCAAGGCTCTCTCTACTTCGGAGCGTCTGGCTACACCTTC.

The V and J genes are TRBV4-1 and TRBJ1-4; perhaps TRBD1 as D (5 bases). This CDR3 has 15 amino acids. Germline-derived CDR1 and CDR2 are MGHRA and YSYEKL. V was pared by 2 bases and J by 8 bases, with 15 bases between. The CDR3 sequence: CASSQRRDSREKLFF. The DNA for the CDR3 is TGCGCCAGCAGCCAACGCCGGGACTCCAGGGAAAAACTGTTTTTT.

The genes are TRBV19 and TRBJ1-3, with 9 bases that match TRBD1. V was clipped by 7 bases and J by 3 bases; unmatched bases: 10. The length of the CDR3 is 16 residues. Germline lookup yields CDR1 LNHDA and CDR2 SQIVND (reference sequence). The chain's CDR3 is CASTHPGTGSGNTIYF. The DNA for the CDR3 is TGTGCCAGTACCCATCCCGGGACAGGGAGTGGAAACACCATATATTTT.

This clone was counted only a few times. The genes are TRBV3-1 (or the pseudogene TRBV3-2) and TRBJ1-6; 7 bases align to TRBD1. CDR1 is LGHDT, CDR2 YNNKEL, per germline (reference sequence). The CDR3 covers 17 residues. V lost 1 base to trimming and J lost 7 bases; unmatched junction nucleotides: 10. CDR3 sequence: CASSQGLPGQANSPLHF. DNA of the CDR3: TGTGCCAGCAGCCAAGGACTCCCCGGACAGGCGAATTCACCCCTCCACTTT.

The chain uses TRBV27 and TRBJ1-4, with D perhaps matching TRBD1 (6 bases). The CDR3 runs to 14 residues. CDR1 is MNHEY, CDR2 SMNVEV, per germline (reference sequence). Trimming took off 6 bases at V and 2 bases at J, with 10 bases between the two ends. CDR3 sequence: CASRGGRTNEKLFF. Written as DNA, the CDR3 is TGTGCCAGCAGGGGGGGGCGGACTAATGAAAAACTGTTTTTT.

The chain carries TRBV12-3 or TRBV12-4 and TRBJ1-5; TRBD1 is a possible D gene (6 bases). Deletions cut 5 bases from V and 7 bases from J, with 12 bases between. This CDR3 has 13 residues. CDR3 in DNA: TGTGCCAGCAGTACAGGGACACAACAGCCCCAGCATTTT. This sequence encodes CASSTGTQQPQHF.

The CDR3 bases are TGTGCCAGCAGTTACTCTGTTCACCCTGAGGGCTACACCTTC. Protein product: CASSYSVHPEGYTF. V is TRBV6-5 and J is TRBJ1-2; D gene ambiguous. V was clipped by 0 bases and J by 8 bases, with 13 bases between them. Germline lookup yields CDR1 MNHEY and CDR2 SVGAGI. This CDR3 is built from 14 residues.

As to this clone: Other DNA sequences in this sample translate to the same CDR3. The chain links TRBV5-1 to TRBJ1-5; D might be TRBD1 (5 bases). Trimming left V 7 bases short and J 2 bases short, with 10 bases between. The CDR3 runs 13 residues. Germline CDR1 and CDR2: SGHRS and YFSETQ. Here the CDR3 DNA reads TGCGCCAGCTCCCTGGGGCGCAATCAGCCCCAGCATTTT. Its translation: CASSLGRNQPQHF.

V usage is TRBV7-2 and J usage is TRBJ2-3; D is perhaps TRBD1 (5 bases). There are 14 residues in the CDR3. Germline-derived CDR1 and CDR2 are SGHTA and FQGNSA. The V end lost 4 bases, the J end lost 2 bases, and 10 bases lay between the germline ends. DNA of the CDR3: TGTGCCAGCAGCTCGTTCAGGGACACAGATACGCAGTATTTT. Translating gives CASSSFRDTDTQYF.

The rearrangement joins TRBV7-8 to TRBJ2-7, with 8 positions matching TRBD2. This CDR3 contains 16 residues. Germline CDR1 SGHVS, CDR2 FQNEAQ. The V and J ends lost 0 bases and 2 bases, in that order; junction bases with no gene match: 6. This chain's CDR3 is CASSLAHSGAPYEQYF. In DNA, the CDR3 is TGTGCCAGCAGCTTAGCCCATAGCGGGGCCCCCTACGAGCAGTACTTC.

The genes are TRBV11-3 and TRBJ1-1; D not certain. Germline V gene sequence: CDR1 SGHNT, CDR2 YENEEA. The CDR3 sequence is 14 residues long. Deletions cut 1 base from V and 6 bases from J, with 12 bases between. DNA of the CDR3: TGTGCCAGCAGCTTAGCAATAGCGGTATCTGAAGCTTTCTTT. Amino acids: CASSLAIAVSEAFF.

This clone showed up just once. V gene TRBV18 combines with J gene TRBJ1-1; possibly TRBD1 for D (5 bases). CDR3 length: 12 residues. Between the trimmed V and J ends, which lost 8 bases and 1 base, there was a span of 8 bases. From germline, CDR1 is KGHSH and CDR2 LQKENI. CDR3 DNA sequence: TGTGCCAGCGCCACAGGGAACACTGAAGCTTTCTTT. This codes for CASATGNTEAFF.

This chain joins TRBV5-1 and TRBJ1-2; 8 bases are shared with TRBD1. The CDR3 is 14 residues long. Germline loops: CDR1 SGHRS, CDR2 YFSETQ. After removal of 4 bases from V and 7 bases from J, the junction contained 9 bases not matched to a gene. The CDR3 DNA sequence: TGCGCCAGCAGCATCGGACAGGGTGCATTTGGCTACACCTTC. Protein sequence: CASSIGQGAFGYTF.

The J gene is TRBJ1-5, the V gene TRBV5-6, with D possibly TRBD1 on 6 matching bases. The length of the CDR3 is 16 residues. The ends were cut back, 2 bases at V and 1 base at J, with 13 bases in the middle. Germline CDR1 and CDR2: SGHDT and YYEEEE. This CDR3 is CASSLGGRESNQPQHF. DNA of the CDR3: TGTGCCAGCAGCTTAGGGGGTAGGGAGAGCAATCAGCCCCAGCATTTT.